This paragraph covers one T cell receptor (beta chain) sequence. The data belong to a study of pediatric ulcerative colitis. The CDR3 is 14 residues long. Trimming shortened V by 7 bases and J by 0 bases, and 10 bases separated the two germline ends. Germline loops: CDR1 SNHLY, CDR2 FYNNEI. Sequenced by immunoSEQ multiplex PCR; TCRdb stores in-frame clones only, minus some. The sample comprises about 64,000 clones, 75% to 85% of which are singletons, and roughly 5.5% rests with the top ten. This TCR was recovered from a boy between 5 and 17 years old with moderate ulcerative colitis. Sequencing was carried out using blood. The V gene is TRBV2, the J gene TRBJ1-3; D uncertain. DNA for the CDR3: TGTGCCAGCATAACAGAACTCTCTGGAAACACCATATATTTT. This sequence encodes CASITELSGNTIYF. Complete variable domain (other parts from reference TRBV2 and TRBJ1-3): EPEVTQTPSHQVTQMGQEVILRCVPISNHLYFYWYRQILGQKVEFLVSFYNNEISEKSEIFDDQFSVERPDGSNFTLKIRSTKLEDSAMYFCASITELSGNTIYFGEGSWLTVV.